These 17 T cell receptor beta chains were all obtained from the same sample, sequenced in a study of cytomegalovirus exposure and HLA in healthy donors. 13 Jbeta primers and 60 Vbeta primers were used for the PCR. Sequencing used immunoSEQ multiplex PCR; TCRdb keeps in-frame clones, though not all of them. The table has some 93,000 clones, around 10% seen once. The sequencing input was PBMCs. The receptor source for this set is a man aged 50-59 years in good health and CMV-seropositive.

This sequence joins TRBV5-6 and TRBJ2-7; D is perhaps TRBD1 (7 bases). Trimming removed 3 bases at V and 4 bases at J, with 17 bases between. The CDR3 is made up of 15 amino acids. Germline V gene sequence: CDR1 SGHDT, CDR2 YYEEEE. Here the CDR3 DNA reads TGTGCCAGCAGCTCTGGGGGGACAGTAGTATACGAGCAGTACTTC. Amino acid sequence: CASSSGGTVVYEQYF.

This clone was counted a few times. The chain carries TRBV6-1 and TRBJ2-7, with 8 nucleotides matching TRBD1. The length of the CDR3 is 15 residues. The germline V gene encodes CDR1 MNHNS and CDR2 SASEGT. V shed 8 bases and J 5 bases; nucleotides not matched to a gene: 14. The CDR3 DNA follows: TGTGCCAGCTTCGAGAATGGGGCAGGGGGCAACGAGCAGTACTTC. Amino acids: CASFENGAGGNEQYF.

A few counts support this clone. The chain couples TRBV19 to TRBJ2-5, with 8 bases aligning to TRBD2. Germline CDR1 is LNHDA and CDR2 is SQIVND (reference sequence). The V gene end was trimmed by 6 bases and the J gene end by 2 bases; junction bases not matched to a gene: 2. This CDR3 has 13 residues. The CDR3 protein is CASRTSGQETQYF. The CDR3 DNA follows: TGTGCCAGTAGAACTAGCGGACAAGAGACCCAGTACTTC.

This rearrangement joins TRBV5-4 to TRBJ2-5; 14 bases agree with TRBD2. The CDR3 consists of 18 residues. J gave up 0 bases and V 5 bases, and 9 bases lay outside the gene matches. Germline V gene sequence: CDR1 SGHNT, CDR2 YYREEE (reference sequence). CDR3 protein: CASRLKLGLAGDQETQYF. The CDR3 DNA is TGTGCCAGCAGATTGAAATTGGGACTAGCGGGAGACCAAGAGACCCAGTACTTC.

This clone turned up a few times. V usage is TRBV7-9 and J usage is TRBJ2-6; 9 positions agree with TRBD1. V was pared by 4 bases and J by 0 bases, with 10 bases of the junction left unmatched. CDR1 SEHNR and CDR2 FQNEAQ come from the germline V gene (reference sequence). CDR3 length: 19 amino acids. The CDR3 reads CASSSAGTGSSSGANVLTF. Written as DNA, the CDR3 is TGTGCCAGCAGCTCCGCCGGGACAGGGAGCTCCTCTGGGGCCAACGTCCTGACTTTC.

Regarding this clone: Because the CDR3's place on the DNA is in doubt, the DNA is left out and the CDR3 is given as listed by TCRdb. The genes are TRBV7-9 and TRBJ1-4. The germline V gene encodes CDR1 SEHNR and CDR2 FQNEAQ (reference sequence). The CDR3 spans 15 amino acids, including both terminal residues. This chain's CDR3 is CASRFGSGVEEKLFF.

The CDR3 DNA reads TGTGCCAGCAGCAATAGCGGGAAGAACACCGGGGAGCTGTTTTTT. Amino acid sequence: CASSNSGKNTGELFF. V and J are TRBV11-1 and TRBJ2-2, with 8 positions matching TRBD2. V trimming: 5 bases; J trimming: 1 base; junction bases outside the gene matches: 3. The CDR3 is 15 amino acids. The germline V gene encodes CDR1 SGHAT and CDR2 FQDESV (reference sequence). Variable domain in full (rest from reference TRBV11-1 and TRBJ2-2): EAEVAQSPRYKITEKSQAVAFWCDPISGHATLYWYRQILGQGPELLVQFQDESVVDDSQLPKDRFSAERLKGVDSTLKIQPAELGDSAMYLCASSNSGKNTGELFFGEGSRLTVL.

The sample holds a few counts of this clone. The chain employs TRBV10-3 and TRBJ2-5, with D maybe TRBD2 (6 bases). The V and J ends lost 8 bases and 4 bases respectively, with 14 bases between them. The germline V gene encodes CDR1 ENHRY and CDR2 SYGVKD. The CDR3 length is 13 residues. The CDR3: CAISLGEAETQYF. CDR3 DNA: TGTGCCATCTCCTTAGGGGAGGCAGAGACCCAGTACTTC.

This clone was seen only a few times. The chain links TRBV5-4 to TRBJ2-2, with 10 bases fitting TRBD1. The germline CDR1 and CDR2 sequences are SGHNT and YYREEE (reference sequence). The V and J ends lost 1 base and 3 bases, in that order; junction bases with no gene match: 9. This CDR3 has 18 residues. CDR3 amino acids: CASSLLRQGARDTGELFF. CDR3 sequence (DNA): TGTGCCAGCAGCTTGCTGAGACAGGGGGCGCGAGACACCGGGGAGCTGTTTTTT.

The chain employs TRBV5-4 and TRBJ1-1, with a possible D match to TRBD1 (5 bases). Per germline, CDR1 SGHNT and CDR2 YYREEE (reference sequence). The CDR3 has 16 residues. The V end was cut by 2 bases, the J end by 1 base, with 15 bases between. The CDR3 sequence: CASSLEERRANTEAFF. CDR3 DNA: TGTGCCAGCAGCTTAGAAGAGCGCAGGGCGAACACTGAAGCTTTCTTT.

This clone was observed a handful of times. CDR3 amino acids: CASSILGGARINQPQHF. The CDR3 DNA follows: TGTGCCAGTAGTATTTTAGGAGGGGCGAGAATCAATCAGCCCCAGCATTTT. This sequence joins TRBV19 and TRBJ1-5, with D tentatively TRBD1 (5 bases). Trimming removed 3 bases from V and 3 bases from J, with 18 bases in between. The germline V gene has CDR1 LNHDA and CDR2 SQIVND (reference sequence). This CDR3 has 17 residues.

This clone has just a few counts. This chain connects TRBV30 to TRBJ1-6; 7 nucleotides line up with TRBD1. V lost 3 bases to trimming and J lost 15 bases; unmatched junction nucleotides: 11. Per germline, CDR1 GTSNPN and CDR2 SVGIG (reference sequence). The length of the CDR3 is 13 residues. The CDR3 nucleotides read TGTGCCTGGAGCTTGGGGACAGCCGGCCTCCTCCACTTT. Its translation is CAWSLGTAGLLHF.

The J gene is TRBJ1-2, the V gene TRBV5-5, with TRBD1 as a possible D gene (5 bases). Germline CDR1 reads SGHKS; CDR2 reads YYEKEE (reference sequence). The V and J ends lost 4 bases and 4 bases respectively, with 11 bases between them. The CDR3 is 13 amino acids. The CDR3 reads CASSHGTSYGYTF. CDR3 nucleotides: TGTGCCAGCAGCCACGGGACTTCCTATGGCTACACCTTC.

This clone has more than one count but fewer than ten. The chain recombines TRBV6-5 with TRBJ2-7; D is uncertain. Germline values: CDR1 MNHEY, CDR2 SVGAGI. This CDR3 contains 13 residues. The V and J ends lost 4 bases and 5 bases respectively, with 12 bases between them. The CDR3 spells CASSSIVVNEQYF. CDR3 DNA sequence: TGTGCCAGCAGTTCCATAGTGGTAAACGAGCAGTACTTC.

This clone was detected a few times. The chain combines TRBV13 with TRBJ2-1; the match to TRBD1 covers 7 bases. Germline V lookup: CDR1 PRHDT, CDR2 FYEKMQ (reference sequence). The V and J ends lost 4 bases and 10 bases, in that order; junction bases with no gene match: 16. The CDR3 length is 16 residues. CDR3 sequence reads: CASSSIIDPGGREQFF. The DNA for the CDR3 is TGTGCCAGCAGCTCGATTATCGACCCAGGGGGAAGGGAGCAGTTCTTC.

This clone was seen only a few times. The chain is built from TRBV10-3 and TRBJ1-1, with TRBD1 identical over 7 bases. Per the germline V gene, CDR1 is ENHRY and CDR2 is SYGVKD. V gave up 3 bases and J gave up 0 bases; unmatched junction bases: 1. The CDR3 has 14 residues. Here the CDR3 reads CAISEGGMNTEAFF. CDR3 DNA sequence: TGTGCCATCAGTGAAGGGGGCATGAACACTGAAGCTTTCTTT.

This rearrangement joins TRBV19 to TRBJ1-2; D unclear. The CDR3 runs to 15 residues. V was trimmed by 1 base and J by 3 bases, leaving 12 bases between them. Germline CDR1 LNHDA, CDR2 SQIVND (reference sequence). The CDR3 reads CASSIGASLHYGYTF. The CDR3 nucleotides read TGTGCCAGTAGTATAGGCGCGAGCTTGCACTATGGCTACACCTTC.